The 8 T cell receptor beta chains below come from one sample, sequenced in a study of cytotoxic CD8 clonotypes in ibrutinib-treated CLL. Profiling relied on immunoSEQ multiplex PCR, and the TCRdb table lists in-frame clones only, not all of them. The sample gives 250,000 to 350,000 clones, around 76% of which show up once; around 6% is in the top ten. The source material was PBMCs, sampled at disease progression, from a patient treated with ibrutinib. These receptors were taken from a human donor with chronic lymphocytic leukemia.

The chain uses TRBV7-9 and TRBJ2-7; D possibly uses TRBD1 or TRBD2 (5 bases each). The CDR3 runs to 15 residues. In germline, CDR1 is SEHNR, CDR2 FQNEAQ (reference sequence). V shed 6 bases and J shed 3 bases, with 18 bases lying between them. CDR3: CASSSTGTQLYEQYF. The CDR3, as DNA: TGTGCCAGCAGTTCTACCGGGACCCAGCTCTACGAGCAGTACTTC.

This sequence joins TRBV4-3 and TRBJ1-5, with no clear D. This CDR3 region has 16 residues. Germline lookup yields CDR1 LGHNA and CDR2 YSLEER. Trimming removed 4 bases at V and 4 bases at J, with 17 bases between. CDR3 in DNA: TGCGCCAGCAGCCGCGTCCGGGGAGGACTGAATCAGCCCCAGCATTTT. It is translated as CASSRVRGGLNQPQHF.

This clone occurred a few times. The chain carries TRBV9 and TRBJ1-2; D possibly corresponds to TRBD1 (5 bases). Trimming took 2 bases from V and 1 from J, leaving 9 bases between them. This CDR3 spans 14 amino acids. Germline V gene data show CDR1 as SGDLS and CDR2 as YYNGEE. DNA of the CDR3: TGTGCCAGCAGCGTCGGGACGAGTAACTATGGCTACACCTTC. This sequence encodes CASSVGTSNYGYTF.

This chain joins TRBV9 and TRBJ2-3; D gene uncertain. The CDR3 has 13 amino acids. Trimming removed 4 bases from V and 4 bases from J, with 10 bases in between. Germline CDR1 is SGDLS and CDR2 is YYNGEE. Written as DNA, the CDR3 is TGTGCCAGCAGCCCGACCAGCTCAGATACGCAGTATTTT. Protein product: CASSPTSSDTQYF. Variable domain in full (rest from reference TRBV9 and TRBJ2-3): DSGVTQTPKHLITATGQRVTLRCSPRSGDLSVYWYQQSLDQGLQFLIQYYNGEERAKGNILERFSAQQFPDLHSELNLSSLELGDSALYFCASSPTSSDTQYFGPGTRLTVL.

The chain employs TRBV6-5 and TRBJ1-2; D remains ambiguous. There are 10 residues in the CDR3. Per germline, CDR1 MNHEY and CDR2 SVGAGI. Trimming took 3 bases from V and 8 from J, leaving 4 bases between them. The CDR3 loop is CASSYEGYTF. The CDR3 region has the DNA TGTGCCAGCAGTTATGAGGGCTACACCTTC.

V gene TRBV7-9 combines with J gene TRBJ1-2; D call uncertain. Trimming stripped 5 bases from V and 0 bases from J, with 22 bases between. The germline V gene encodes CDR1 SEHNR and CDR2 FQNEAQ (reference sequence). The CDR3 contains 18 residues. The CDR3 loop is CASSPGPRLTETNYGYTF. The DNA of the CDR3 is TGTGCCAGCAGCCCCGGTCCCAGGTTGACGGAGACTAACTATGGCTACACCTTC.

The gene calls are TRBV7-6 and TRBJ2-3, with TRBD2 identical over 8 bases. This CDR3 contains 20 residues. CDR1 and CDR2 from the germline V gene are SGHVS and FNYEAQ. The trim removed 3 bases at V and 0 bases at J, leaving 17 bases unmatched. Here the CDR3 DNA reads TGTGCCAGCAGCTTTGTTAGCGGGGTATCATACTTCTCTAGCACAGATACGCAGTATTTT. This encodes CASSFVSGVSYFSSTDTQYF.

The chain uses TRBV5-1 and TRBJ2-1, with TRBD2 matching 11 bases. V gave up 4 bases and J gave up 6 bases; unmatched junction bases: 9. The CDR3 covers 16 residues. Germline CDR1 is SGHRS and CDR2 is YFSETQ. CDR3 nucleotide sequence: TGCGCCAGCAGCCCCTTTAGCGGGAGGGCCGTCAATGAGCAGTTCTTC. Translated: CASSPFSGRAVNEQFF.